The clone carrying this TCR beta chain was seen many times. These data are taken from a study of CD8 T cells in ankylosing spondylitis. V was clipped by 6 bases and J by 0 bases; unmatched bases: 11. Germline CDR1 and CDR2: SQVTM and ANQGSEA. The CDR3 totals 17 residues. TCRdb re-called the 5' RACE reads through MiXCR, storing one row per CDR3 protein. Among approximately 220,000 distinct CDR3 sequences, around 25% were seen once, and the ten largest hold 6.6%. What was sequenced was blood, either unsorted or a sorted T cell fraction (not recorded which). The receptor was derived from a male donor with ankylosing spondylitis or in good health (not recorded which). The J gene is TRBJ2-1, the V gene TRBV29-1, with 10 bases matching TRBD1. In DNA, the CDR3 is TGCAGCGTCGGCTCGGACAGGGGGGGACTCTCCTACAATGAGCAGTTCTTC. This sequence encodes CSVGSDRGGLSYNEQFF.